The entry below describes one T cell receptor beta chain. Using immunoSEQ multiplex PCR, the repertoire was profiled, and TCRdb retains in-frame clones only, with some absent. The sample yields around 450,000 clones, more than 75% seen once. V lost 5 bases, J lost 6 bases, and 8 bases stayed unmatched. The CDR3 sequence is 15 residues long. Germline-derived CDR1 and CDR2 are SGHAT and FQNNGV. The entry originates in a study of shared clonotypes between healthy human individuals. About the study: Donor ages ranged 18 to 49 years: a couple of women, a few men.

The V call is TRBV11-2, the J call TRBJ2-7; TRBD2 aligns across 12 bases. This receptor was obtained from a middle-aged woman in good health. Some clones in this sample may be carry-over from other donors' samples. Sequencing used PBMCs. The CDR3 is CASSVRLAGEFEQYF. In DNA form, the CDR3 reads TGTGCCAGCAGCGTCAGACTAGCGGGAGAATTCGAGCAGTACTTC. The full variable domain, with the rest looked up from reference TRBV11-2 and TRBJ2-7, is EAGVAQSPRYKIIEKRQSVAFWCNPISGHATLYWYQQILGQGPKLLIQFQNNGVVDDSQLPKDRFSAERLKGVDSTLKIQPAKLEDSAVYLCASSVRLAGEFEQYFGPGTRLTVT.